The entry below gives a single T cell receptor (beta chain) sequence along with its context. Other nucleotide sequences from this sample produce the same CDR3. These data belong to a study of blood T cell repertoires in COVID-19. In the study overall: Acute-phase and convalescent COVID-19 samples originated in the United States, Italy and Spain. In each case, the material was cDNA or gDNA derived from T cells, B-cell-depleted T cells, or PBMCs.

How the authors handled the data: Estimated nucleated cell counts came from reference gene primer amplification. Some clones are missing from TCRdb's copy, which holds only in-frame ones; the method was immunoSEQ multiplex PCR. Clone size and V and J calls were adopted from that table, with D and trimming inferred from the DNA. The repertoire holds 60,000 to 85,000 clones, with about four fifths as singletons. V trimming: 5 bases; J trimming: 4 bases; junction bases outside the gene matches: 8. CDR3 length: 16 amino acids. Germline V gene data show CDR1 as LNHDA and CDR2 as SQIVND (reference sequence).

The gene calls are TRBV19 and TRBJ1-4, with TRBD1 matching 9 bases. This clonotype was obtained from a woman aged 55-75 years with acute or convalescent COVID-19. The specimen sequenced was peripheral blood. In DNA form, the CDR3 reads TGTGCCAGTAGTCCCCATACGACAGGGGGTAATGAAAAACTGTTTTTT. Translated: CASSPHTTGGNEKLFF.